A selection of T cell receptor beta chains follows, all from one sample in a study of T cells after yellow fever vaccination. TCRdb used MiXCR to reprocess the 5' RACE reads, holding one entry per CDR3 protein. Of about 580,000 distinct CDR3 sequences in the sample, about a sixth are singletons; the top ten hold around 15%. Here the sequenced sample was PBMCs, taken less than 6 days after the first yellow fever vaccination. The receptors originated from a young man who received the YFV17D yellow fever vaccine. Each CDR3 is given with its conserved first and last residue. Size tells how often a clone was seen (once, few, many) or the class of an expanded clone, and some rows leave it out.

clone_size,j_call,v_call,cdr3_aa
.,TRBJ1-1,TRBV29-1,CSVDKMNTEAFF
.,TRBJ1-1,TRBV12-3/TRBV12-4,CASSYDRDTEVFF
few,TRBJ2-3,TRBV20-1,CSARDLSGGWTDTQYF
.,TRBJ1-6,TRBV12-3/TRBV12-4,CASSPSGPAGGIGNSPLHF
.,TRBJ2-5,TRBV27,CASSLRGGIPLPETQYF
.,TRBJ2-3,TRBV5-5,CASDRPGGGLLSTDTQYF
many,TRBJ1-1,TRBV7-9,CASSTGRQMDTEAFF
few,TRBJ2-5,TRBV11-1,CASSSGQPAETQYF
few,TRBJ2-3,TRBV27,CASSLFARTSGGADTQYF
few,TRBJ1-6,TRBV7-9,CASRDRGGPNSPLHF
few,TRBJ2-3,TRBV7-2,CASSLSGLGTDTQYF
many,TRBJ2-5,TRBV20-1,CSARVGTQETQYF
.,TRBJ1-2,TRBV9,CASSDGTGDYGYTF
.,TRBJ2-4,TRBV6-5,CASSYRKGIDKKYF
.,TRBJ2-3,TRBV4-3,CASSSRERGVTDTQYF
.,TRBJ1-6,TRBV15,CATSRDRQSPLHF
few,TRBJ1-2,TRBV7-9,CASSKTDANYGYTF
.,TRBJ2-2,TRBV5-1,CASSFRTGEDTGELFF
.,TRBJ2-4,TRBV14,CASSQGTGKNIQYF
.,TRBJ2-7,TRBV7-6,CASSSRAEGGYEQYF
few,TRBJ2-6,TRBV12-3/TRBV12-4,CASSTRQGLFSGANVLTF
once,TRBJ2-3,TRBV4-3,CASSQGSQYRTDTQYF
.,TRBJ2-1,TRBV4-2,CASSQPRRQAANEQFF
many,TRBJ1-1,TRBV5-4,CASSWGPELNTEAFF
few,TRBJ1-4,TRBV18,CASSPTLQGAPEKLFF
.,TRBJ1-1,TRBV4-3,CASSYRGMYTEAFF
few,TRBJ2-1,TRBV7-3,CASSLDSGGEQFF
few,TRBJ2-3,TRBV6-1,CASSQTERGRRSTDTQYF
once,TRBJ2-2,TRBV6-4,CASSEIYRRPNTGELFF
few,TRBJ2-3,TRBV5-1,CASSFTHPDTQYF
.,TRBJ1-5,TRBV7-9,CASSLQISSPQHF
few,TRBJ2-1,TRBV4-2,CASSQAGDYNEQFF
many,TRBJ2-5,TRBV12-3/TRBV12-4,CASSQGFQETQYF
few,TRBJ2-2,TRBV7-2,CASSLAGGRGSGELFF